Below, 3 T cell receptor beta chains from the same sample are listed, as sequenced in a study of human T cells and chemical hapten exposure. TCRdb re-derived calls from the RACE reads in MiXCR, one entry per CDR3 protein. The top ten hold around 5.6% of the sample, which has just over 350,000 distinct CDR3 sequences, nearly 6.5% seen once. Time point meaning: patch test 2, 6 weeks after DPC sensitization. Regarding treatment: therapeutic diphenylcyclopropenone sensitization with weekly scalp DPC. The sample in question was whole blood, obtained in connection with sensitization to the hapten diphenylcyclopropenone (DPC). The receptors were gathered from a woman younger than 35 with alopecia areata. Some clones in this sample may be carry-over from other donors' samples.

This clonotype occurred many times. V is TRBV12-3 or TRBV12-4 and J is TRBJ2-1; D call uncertain. The CDR3 extends over 13 amino acids. Trimming left V 6 bases short and J 10 bases short, with 16 bases between. CDR3: CASSSIGYHEQFF. The CDR3 coding sequence is TGTGCCAGCAGCTCGATAGGGTATCACGAGCAGTTCTTC.

This clonotype was observed a handful of times. This chain connects TRBV7-2 to TRBJ2-3; 8 bases map to TRBD2. The CDR3 spans 15 residues. Germline V gene data show CDR1 as SGHTA and CDR2 as FQGNSA. Trimming took 5 bases from V and 6 from J; bases not matched to a gene: 10. The CDR3, as DNA: TGTGCCAGCAGCCCACCAGCGGGGGATTGGGATACGCAGTATTTT. Its translation: CASSPPAGDWDTQYF.

This clonotype was picked up a small number of times. The chain is built from TRBV6-5 and TRBJ1-6, with D unclear. V lost 4 bases, J lost 4 bases, and 17 bases lay in between. This CDR3 has 17 amino acids. CDR1 MNHEY and CDR2 SVGAGI come from the germline V gene. The CDR3 loop reads CASSFTSRQIYNSPLHF. The CDR3 DNA reads as TGTGCCAGCAGTTTCACCTCGCGACAAATTTATAATTCACCCCTCCACTTT.